This T cell receptor beta chain was observed in a study of tumor-infiltrating lymphocytes in primary liver carcinoma. At the level of the study: Tumors were stage T1-T3 N0M0, roughly 4 to 10 cm across.

The template, 500 ng total RNA, yielded TCR beta cDNA made with a constant-region primer. It was through three nested multiplex PCR rounds of slightly modified ARM-PCR that TCR beta libraries arose. In TCRdb, the multiplex PCR reads were re-called with MiXCR into one record per CDR3 protein. The table records 80,000 to 100,000 distinct CDR3 sequences, approximately 68% of them present only once. The roughly 18-32 mg bulk tissue piece was not sorted before simultaneous RNA and DNA extraction. Surgical resection was used to treat these primary liver carcinoma patients. Points on this clonotype: Its antigen remains unidentified.

Study outcomes and limitations: Tumor-adjacent and tumor-blood pairs overlapped less than tumor region pairs did.

Source material: tumor-adjacent normal liver tissue. The sequence was obtained from a man in his forties or fifties with primary liver carcinoma and hepatitis B virus infection.

The CDR3 loop is CASSLDPPGYERYF. Here the CDR3 DNA reads TGTGCCAGCAGCTTAGATCCGCCAGGGTACGAGCGATACTTC. The chain uses TRBV11-2 and TRBJ2-7; D may be TRBD1 (5 bases). Trimming cost V 0 bases and J 13 bases, with 19 bases left between them. The CDR3 runs to 14 residues. CDR1 and CDR2 (germline): SGHAT, FQNNGV.